This TCR beta chain was identified during a study of blood T cells in healthy people across ages. Regarding this clonotype: The antigen is undetermined.

Primed by a sample-barcoded 5' primer and a J-beta primer mix, a second PCR proceeded for roughly 7 to 12 cycles. TCRdb processed the 5' RACE reads anew with MiXCR; each CDR3 protein has one entry. The sample contains about a million distinct CDR3 sequences, under 50% of which appear only once. Study observations and caveats: PBMCs were not sorted, which prevented a conclusive comparison of naive versus antigen-experienced cells.

Each sample gave at least 6 million isolated PBMCs. In germline, CDR1 is MDHEN, CDR2 SYDVKM. This CDR3 comprises 14 residues. V was clipped by 4 bases and J by 2 bases, with 12 bases between them. Sequenced sample: blood. The chain has TRBV28 and TRBJ2-7; D is uncertain. This receptor was taken from a man aged 30-40 years in good health. The CDR3 spells CASSSPLGTYEQYF. Here the CDR3 DNA reads TGTGCCAGCAGTTCCCCTTTGGGGACCTACGAGCAGTACTTC.